One TCR beta chain is described in this entry. CDR1 is SGHTA and CDR2 is FQGNSA in the germline V gene. Trimming stripped 3 bases from V and 2 bases from J, with 17 bases between. This CDR3 has 17 residues. Produced via immunoSEQ multiplex PCR; TCRdb's table is partial and in-frame only. In the table there are some 59,000 clones, around 93% of which are singletons. The sample comes from a study of OX40 agonist ivuxolimab in advanced cancers. The receptor's source is an adult with an advanced solid tumor such as melanoma, head and neck, liver or kidney cancer. The sample in question was CD4+ or CD8+ T cells sorted from blood, obtained in a trial of the OX40 agonist ivuxolimab. The V and J genes are TRBV7-2 and TRBJ1-3, with D maybe TRBD1 (6 bases). Written as DNA, the CDR3 is TGTGCCAGCAGCTTGACAACAGCGGGGGGCCCTGGAAACACCATATATTTT. Its protein is CASSLTTAGGPGNTIYF.